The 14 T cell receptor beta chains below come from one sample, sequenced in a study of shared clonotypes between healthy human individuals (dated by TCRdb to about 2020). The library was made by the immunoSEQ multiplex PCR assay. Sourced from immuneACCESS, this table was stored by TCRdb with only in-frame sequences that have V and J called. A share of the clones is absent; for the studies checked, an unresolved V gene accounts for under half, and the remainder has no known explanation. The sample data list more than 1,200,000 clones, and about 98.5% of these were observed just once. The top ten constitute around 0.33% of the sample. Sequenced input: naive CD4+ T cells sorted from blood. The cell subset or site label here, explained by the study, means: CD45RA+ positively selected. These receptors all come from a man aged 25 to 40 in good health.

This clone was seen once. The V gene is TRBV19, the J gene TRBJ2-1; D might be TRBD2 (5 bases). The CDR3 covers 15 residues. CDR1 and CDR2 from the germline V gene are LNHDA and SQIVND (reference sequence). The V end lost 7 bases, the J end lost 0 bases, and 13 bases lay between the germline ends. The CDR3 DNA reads TGTGCCAGTACCCCGACCACTAGCTCCTACAATGAGCAGTTCTTC. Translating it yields CASTPTTSSYNEQFF.

This chain's CDR3 is CASSVALGVGSSQETQYF. For the CDR3, the DNA is TGTGCCAGCAGCGTAGCCTTGGGGGTAGGCAGCTCCCAAGAGACCCAGTACTTC. The chain is built from TRBV9 and TRBJ2-5; D is possibly TRBD1 or TRBD2 (5 bases each). CDR3 length equals 18 residues. Germline CDR1 reads SGDLS; CDR2 reads YYNGEE. The V end lost 0 bases, the J end lost 1 base, and 19 bases lay between the germline ends.

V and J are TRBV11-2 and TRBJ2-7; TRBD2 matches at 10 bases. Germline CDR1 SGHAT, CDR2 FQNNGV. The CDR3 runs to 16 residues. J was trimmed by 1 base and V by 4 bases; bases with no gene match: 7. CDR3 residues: CASSSISGRGSYEQYF. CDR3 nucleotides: TGTGCCAGCAGCTCCATCAGCGGGAGGGGTTCCTACGAGCAGTACTTC.

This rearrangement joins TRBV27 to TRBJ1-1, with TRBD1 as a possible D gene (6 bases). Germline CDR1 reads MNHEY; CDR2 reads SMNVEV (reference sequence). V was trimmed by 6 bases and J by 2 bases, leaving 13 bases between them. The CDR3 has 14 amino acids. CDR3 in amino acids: CASRYGQSNTEAFF. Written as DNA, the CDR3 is TGTGCCAGCAGATACGGACAGTCTAACACTGAAGCTTTCTTT.

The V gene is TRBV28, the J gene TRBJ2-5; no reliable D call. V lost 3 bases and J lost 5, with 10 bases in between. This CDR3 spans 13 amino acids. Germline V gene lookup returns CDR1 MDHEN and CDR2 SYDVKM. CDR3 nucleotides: TGTGCCAGCAGTTTGCCCCGGCGTGAGACCCAGTACTTC. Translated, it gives CASSLPRRETQYF.

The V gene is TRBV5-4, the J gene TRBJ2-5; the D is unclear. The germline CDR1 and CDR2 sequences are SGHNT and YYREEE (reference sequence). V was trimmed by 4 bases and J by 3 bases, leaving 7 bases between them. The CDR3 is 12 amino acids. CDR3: CASSTEEETQYF. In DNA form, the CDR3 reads TGTGCCAGCAGCACCGAAGAAGAGACCCAGTACTTC.

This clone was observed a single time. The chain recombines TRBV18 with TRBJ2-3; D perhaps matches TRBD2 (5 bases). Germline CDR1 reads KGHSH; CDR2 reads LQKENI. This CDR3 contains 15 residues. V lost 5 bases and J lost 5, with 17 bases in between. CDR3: CASSTSPPPGDTQYF. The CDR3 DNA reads TGTGCCAGCTCAACTAGTCCGCCGCCCGGAGATACGCAGTATTTT.

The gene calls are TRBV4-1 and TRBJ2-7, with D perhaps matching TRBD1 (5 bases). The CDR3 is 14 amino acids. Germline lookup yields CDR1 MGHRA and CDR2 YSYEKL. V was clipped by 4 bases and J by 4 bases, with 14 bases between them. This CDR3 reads CASSPIDRTYEQYF. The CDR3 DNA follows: TGCGCCAGCAGCCCCATCGACAGAACTTACGAGCAGTACTTC.

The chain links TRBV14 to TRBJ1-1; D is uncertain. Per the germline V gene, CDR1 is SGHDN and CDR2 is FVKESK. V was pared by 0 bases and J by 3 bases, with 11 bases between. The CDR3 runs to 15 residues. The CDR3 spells CASSQDPGSYTEAFF. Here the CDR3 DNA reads TGTGCCAGCAGCCAAGATCCCGGGTCGTACACTGAAGCTTTCTTT.

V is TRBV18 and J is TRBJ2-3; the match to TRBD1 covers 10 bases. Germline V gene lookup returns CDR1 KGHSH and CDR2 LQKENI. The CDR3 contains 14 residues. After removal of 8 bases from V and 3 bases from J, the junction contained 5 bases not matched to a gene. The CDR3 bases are TGTGCCAGCCGGGGACAGGGGCCTACAGATACGCAGTATTTT. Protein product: CASRGQGPTDTQYF.

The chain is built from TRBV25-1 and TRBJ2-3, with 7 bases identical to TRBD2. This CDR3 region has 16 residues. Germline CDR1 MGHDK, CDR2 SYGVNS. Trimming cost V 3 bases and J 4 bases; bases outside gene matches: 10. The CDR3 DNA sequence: TGTGCCAGCAGTGACAAAGCGGGAAGTCACCCAGATACGCAGTATTTT. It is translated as CASSDKAGSHPDTQYF.

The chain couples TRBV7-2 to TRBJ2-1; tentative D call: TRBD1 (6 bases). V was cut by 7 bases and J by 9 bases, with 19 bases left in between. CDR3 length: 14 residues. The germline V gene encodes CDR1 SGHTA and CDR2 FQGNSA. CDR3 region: CASTDSPGVGEQFF. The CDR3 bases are TGTGCCAGCACCGATAGCCCAGGGGTTGGTGAGCAGTTCTTC.

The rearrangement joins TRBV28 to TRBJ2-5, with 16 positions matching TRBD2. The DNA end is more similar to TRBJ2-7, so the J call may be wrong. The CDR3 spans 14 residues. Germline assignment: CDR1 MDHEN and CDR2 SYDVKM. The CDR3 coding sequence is TGTGCCGCCGGGACTAGCGGGAGGGCCTACGAGCAGTACTTC. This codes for CAAGTSGRAYEQYF.

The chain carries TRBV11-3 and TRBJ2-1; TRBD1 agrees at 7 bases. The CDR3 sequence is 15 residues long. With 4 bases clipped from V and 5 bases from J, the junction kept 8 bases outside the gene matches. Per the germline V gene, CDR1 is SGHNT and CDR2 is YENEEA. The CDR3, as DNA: TGTGCCAGCAGCTCATCACCAGGACAGGACAATGAGCAGTTCTTC. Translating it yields CASSSSPGQDNEQFF.